Listed here are 26 T cell receptor beta chains from one sample, sequenced in a study of cytomegalovirus exposure and HLA in healthy donors. Primers for the PCR totalled 60 Vbeta and 13 Jbeta. Produced via immunoSEQ multiplex PCR; TCRdb's table is partial and in-frame only. The sample records 95,000 to 100,000 clones, roughly 76% being singletons. Sequenced: PBMCs. The source of these receptors is a man aged 35 to 55 in good health and CMV-seronegative.

A note on this clone: The junction differs from germline at one of its ends, possibly a read error. The chain carries TRBV5-8 and TRBJ2-5; 15 bases match TRBD2. There are 14 residues in the CDR3. Germline CDR1 SGHTS, CDR2 YDEGEE. CDR3 loop: CASSTEGLAGGQHF. The CDR3 coding sequence is TGTGCCAGCAGCACAGAGGGACTAGCGGGGGGCCAGCACTTC.

On this clone itself: Relative to the germline gene, one junction end is altered; a read error may explain this. The J gene is TRBJ1-2, the V gene TRBV7-9, with TRBD1 identical over 7 bases. The CDR3 sequence is 15 residues long. Germline CDR1 SEHNR, CDR2 FQNEAQ (reference sequence). CDR3 nucleotide sequence: TGTTCCAGCAGTCCACCGCCGGGACAGCCCTATGGCTACACCTTC. Its translation is CSSSPPPGQPYGYTF.

A single count supports this clone. The rearrangement links TRBV5-4 to TRBJ2-7; 12 nucleotides line up with TRBD2. The CDR3 covers 15 residues. The J segment lost 5 bases and the V segment lost 5 bases, leaving 8 bases of the junction unmatched. The germline CDR1 and CDR2 sequences are SGHNT and YYREEE (reference sequence). Here the CDR3 reads CASSLRLAGVHEQYF. As DNA, the CDR3 is TGTGCCAGCAGTCTTAGACTAGCGGGGGTCCACGAGCAGTACTTC.

Only a few counts were recorded for this clone. This sequence joins TRBV6-6 and TRBJ1-1; weak D call: TRBD1 (5 bases). Germline V lookup: CDR1 MNHNY, CDR2 SVGAGI (reference sequence). The CDR3 loop spans 12 amino acids. The germline V and J ends were trimmed by 6 bases and 5 bases, with 10 bases remaining between them. As DNA, the CDR3 is TGTGCCAGCAGCCGCGACAGTACTGAAGCTTTCTTT. As protein: CASSRDSTEAFF.

V usage is TRBV27 and J usage is TRBJ1-1, with 11 nucleotides matching TRBD1. Looked up from germline, CDR1 is MNHEY and CDR2 is SMNVEV (reference sequence). V lost 5 bases to trimming and J lost 5 bases; unmatched junction nucleotides: 7. There are 15 residues in the CDR3. The CDR3 region is CASSRTGGARTEAFF. CDR3 DNA sequence: TGTGCCAGCAGTCGGACAGGGGGCGCGAGAACTGAAGCTTTCTTT.

The chain employs TRBV9 and TRBJ1-1, with a possible D match to TRBD1 (6 bases). This CDR3 region has 15 residues. Germline V CDR1 and CDR2: SGDLS, YYNGEE. Between the trimmed V and J ends, which lost 5 bases and 0 bases, there was a span of 14 bases. CDR3 nucleotide sequence: TGTGCCAGCAGTGTTCAGGGGTACATGAACACTGAAGCTTTCTTT. Protein product: CASSVQGYMNTEAFF.

V and J are TRBV18 and TRBJ2-7; TRBD2 matches 7 bases. From germline, CDR1 is KGHSH and CDR2 LQKENI. The CDR3 loop spans 15 amino acids. V shed 4 bases, J shed 5 bases, and the junction held 11 bases outside the gene matches. CDR3 region: CASSRILGGFDEQYF. The CDR3 DNA sequence: TGTGCCAGCTCACGAATTTTGGGGGGGTTCGACGAGCAGTACTTC. The full variable domain, in which reference TRBV18 and TRBJ2-7 provide the parts outside the CDR3, is NAGVMQNPRHLVRRRGQEARLRCSPMKGHSHVYWYRQLPEEGLKFMVYLQKENIIDESGMPKERFSAEFPKEGPSILRIQQVVRGDSAAYFCASSRILGGFDEQYFGPGTRLTVT.

The chain uses TRBV28 and TRBJ2-2; possible D gene TRBD2, 5 bases. The CDR3 spans 15 residues. Trimming removed 3 bases from V and 0 bases from J, with 8 bases in between. Germline assignment: CDR1 MDHEN and CDR2 SYDVKM. The CDR3: CASSFLAPNTGELFF. The CDR3 DNA reads TGTGCCAGCAGTTTCCTAGCACCGAACACCGGGGAGCTGTTTTTT.

The gene calls are TRBV11-2 and TRBJ1-1, with D maybe TRBD1 (5 bases). The ends were cut back, 1 base at V and 10 bases at J, with 7 bases in the middle. The CDR3 extends over 11 amino acids. Germline assignment: CDR1 SGHAT and CDR2 FQNNGV. The CDR3 reads CASSLAGGAFF. DNA of the CDR3: TGTGCCAGCAGCTTAGCCGGGGGAGCTTTCTTT. Together with reference TRBV11-2 and TRBJ1-1, the CDR3 gives the full variable domain: EAGVAQSPRYKIIEKRQSVAFWCNPISGHATLYWYQQILGQGPKLLIQFQNNGVVDDSQLPKDRFSAERLKGVDSTLKIQPAKLEDSAVYLCASSLAGGAFFGQGTRLTVV.

The chain uses TRBV5-1 and TRBJ2-7; 10 bases match TRBD1. Germline V gene lookup returns CDR1 SGHRS and CDR2 YFSETQ. The V segment lost 3 bases and the J segment 2 bases; nucleotides outside the gene matches: 2. This CDR3 is built from 14 residues. CDR3 DNA sequence: TGCGCCAGCAGCTCGGGGACAGGGGCCTACGAGCAGTACTTC. Its translation is CASSSGTGAYEQYF. Filled out from reference TRBV5-1 and TRBJ2-7, the complete variable domain reads KAGVTQTPRYLIKTRGQQVTLSCSPISGHRSVSWYQQTPGQGLQFLFEYFSETQRNKGNFPGRFSGRQFSNSRSEMNVSTLELGDSALYLCASSSGTGAYEQYFGPGTRLTVT.

V gene TRBV6-5 combines with J gene TRBJ2-7, with a possible D match to TRBD1 (6 bases). CDR3 size: 14 residues. Per the germline V gene, CDR1 is MNHEY and CDR2 is SVGAGI. Trimming took off 6 bases at V and 7 bases at J, with 19 bases between the two ends. The CDR3 nucleotides are TGTGCCAGCAGCGCCGGGACATCTCTACGTGAGCAGTACGTC. Its protein product is CASSAGTSLREQYV.

The chain couples TRBV5-1 to TRBJ2-7; D is possibly TRBD2 (5 bases). The CDR3 extends over 14 amino acids. Germline V gene data show CDR1 as SGHRS and CDR2 as YFSETQ. V lost 0 bases, J lost 3 bases, and 10 bases lay in between. The CDR3 nucleotides are TGCGCCAGCAGCTTGGGAGGGCTACTCTACGAGCAGTACTTC. Translated, it gives CASSLGGLLYEQYF.

The chain is built from TRBV2 and TRBJ2-7; D might be TRBD1 (5 bases). The V gene's germline CDR1 is SNHLY and CDR2 FYNNEI. The V end was cut by 4 bases, the J end by 3 bases, with 10 bases between. This CDR3 comprises 13 residues. The DNA for the CDR3 is TGTGCCAGCAGTGTCGGCAGGGACTACGAGCAGTACGTC. It is translated as CASSVGRDYEQYV.

In its sample, this clone was seen once. This chain joins TRBV5-6 and TRBJ2-1; no clear D. This CDR3 comprises 14 residues. The germline V gene has CDR1 SGHDT and CDR2 YYEEEE. The ends were cut back, 0 bases at V and 0 bases at J, with 4 bases in the middle. The CDR3 spells CASSLGHSYNEQFF. CDR3 coding DNA: TGTGCCAGCAGCTTGGGGCACTCCTACAATGAGCAGTTCTTC.

This clone was seen a handful of times. The chain carries TRBV27 and TRBJ2-7; 7 bases fit TRBD1. The CDR3 extends over 15 amino acids. Unmatched junction bases numbered 6, after V lost 1 base and J lost 3 bases. Per germline, CDR1 MNHEY and CDR2 SMNVEV (reference sequence). The CDR3 spells CASSLYATGIYEQYF. CDR3 in DNA: TGTGCCAGCAGTTTATACGCGACAGGGATCTACGAGCAGTACTTC.

The chain joins TRBV7-2 to TRBJ1-1, with TRBD1 as a possible D gene (5 bases). V lost 0 bases to trimming and J lost 5 bases, with 10 bases between them. Germline values: CDR1 SGHTA, CDR2 FQGNSA. The CDR3 is 14 amino acids. The CDR3 DNA is TGTGCCAGCAGCTTAGCCCCCAGGGTAACTGAAGCTTTCTTT. This gives the protein CASSLAPRVTEAFF.

V usage is TRBV11-2 and J usage is TRBJ1-6; possibly TRBD1 for D (6 bases). Trimming shortened V by 4 bases and J by 7 bases, and 14 bases separated the two germline ends. CDR3 length equals 15 residues. Germline CDR1 reads SGHAT; CDR2 reads FQNNGV. Here the CDR3 DNA reads TGTGCCAGCAGCTCCGCACAGGGAGGGAATTCACCCCTCCACTTT. Translation gives CASSSAQGGNSPLHF.

CDR3 nucleotides: TGCGCCAGCAGCTTAAGGACAGGGGGACGGGGTAACACTGAAGCTTTCTTT. As protein: CASSLRTGGRGNTEAFF. The V and J genes are TRBV5-1 and TRBJ1-1; TRBD1 matches at 10 bases. CDR1 SGHRS and CDR2 YFSETQ come from the germline V gene. The CDR3 has 17 amino acids. The trim removed 2 bases at V and 2 bases at J, leaving 9 bases unmatched.

This clone was counted only a few times. DNA of the CDR3: TGTGCCAGCAGTTACGGACAGGGGGCCCCAGCTTTCTTT. This translates into CASSYGQGAPAFF. The chain has TRBV6-5 and TRBJ1-1, with 11 nucleotides matching TRBD1. This CDR3 has 13 residues. Germline assignment: CDR1 MNHEY and CDR2 SVGAGI. V dropped 2 bases and J dropped 10; count of bases not matched to a gene: 3.

The chain recombines TRBV14 with TRBJ1-3, with 7 nucleotides matching TRBD1. The germline V gene has CDR1 SGHDN and CDR2 FVKESK. V dropped 4 bases and J dropped 0; count of bases not matched to a gene: 6. CDR3 size: 16 residues. Here the CDR3 DNA reads TGTGCCAGCAGCCCTGGGACAGCTATCTCTGGAAACACCATATATTTT. Translating it yields CASSPGTAISGNTIYF.

This sequence joins TRBV6-1 and TRBJ1-5, with 8 bases identical to TRBD1. Germline CDR1 and CDR2: MNHNS and SASEGT. The CDR3 contains 15 residues. The junction had 5 bases not matched to a gene; V was cut back by 2 bases and J by 5 bases. Written as DNA, the CDR3 is TGTGCCAGCAGTGAATGGACAGGGACGGATCAGCCCCAGCATTTT. Translated: CASSEWTGTDQPQHF.

The chain joins TRBV6-5 to TRBJ1-1, with a possible D match to TRBD1 (6 bases). V was trimmed by 2 bases and J by 0 bases, leaving 10 bases between them. This CDR3 has 15 amino acids. CDR1 and CDR2 from the germline V gene are MNHEY and SVGAGI. In DNA, the CDR3 is TGTGCCAGCAGTTACGGACAGTTCATGAACACTGAAGCTTTCTTT. Its translation is CASSYGQFMNTEAFF.

The chain uses TRBV5-1 and TRBJ2-3; D perhaps matches TRBD2 (5 bases). This CDR3 has 13 residues. Germline values: CDR1 SGHRS, CDR2 YFSETQ. The V end lost 0 bases, the J end lost 8 bases, and 10 bases lay between the germline ends. This CDR3 reads CASSLDPEGTQYF. The CDR3, as DNA: TGCGCCAGCAGCTTGGATCCCGAGGGTACGCAGTATTTT.

The chain joins TRBV11-2 to TRBJ1-1; TRBD1 agrees at 8 bases. V shed 5 bases, J shed 5 bases, and the junction held 7 bases outside the gene matches. Looked up from germline, CDR1 is SGHAT and CDR2 is FQNNGV. The CDR3 consists of 14 residues. The DNA for the CDR3 is TGTGCCAGCAGCCACACTACAGGGGGTACTGAAGCTTTCTTT. Encoded protein: CASSHTTGGTEAFF. Based on the CDR3 plus reference TRBV11-2 and TRBJ1-1, the full variable domain is EAGVAQSPRYKIIEKRQSVAFWCNPISGHATLYWYQQILGQGPKLLIQFQNNGVVDDSQLPKDRFSAERLKGVDSTLKIQPAKLEDSAVYLCASSHTTGGTEAFFGQGTRLTVV.

This clone was detected only once. The V call is TRBV19, the J call TRBJ1-1; TRBD1 might be the D (6 bases). Trimming left V 1 base short and J 4 bases short, with 10 bases between. This CDR3 region has 14 residues. Germline V gives CDR1 LNHDA, CDR2 SQIVND (reference sequence). The DNA of the CDR3 is TGTGCCAGTAGTATAGCGGGGGGGCGCACTGAAGCTTTCTTT. Translating it yields CASSIAGGRTEAFF.

CDR3 sequence: CASSQGYEQFF. CDR3 nucleotide sequence: TGTGCCAGCAGTCAGGGCTATGAGCAGTTCTTC. V gene TRBV6-1 combines with J gene TRBJ2-1, with a tentative D call TRBD1 (5 bases). Germline V gene sequence: CDR1 MNHNS, CDR2 SASEGT. Trimming shortened V by 5 bases and J by 8 bases, and 7 bases separated the two germline ends. The CDR3 consists of 11 residues.